A selection of T cell receptor beta chains follows, all from one sample in a study of blood T cells in healthy people across ages. MiXCR, applied by TCRdb to the 5' RACE reads, yields one record per CDR3 protein. In the table there are 1.5 million to 1.9 million distinct CDR3 sequences, about 45% of which are singletons. Sequenced sample: blood. The receptor set was obtained from a woman in her late teens or twenties in good health. Each CDR3 is given with its conserved first and last residue. Each record gives: J gene, V gene, clone size, D gene, CDR3 DNA, CDR3 protein. A D gene is named only where the DNA matches it firmly. Clone size is not always given. Where it is, it says once, few, many or a class for expanded clones.

TRBJ2-5	TRBV5-6	many	TRBD1	TGTGCCAGCAGCCTGACAGGGACAGAGACCCAGTACTTC	CASSLTGTETQYF
TRBJ2-1	TRBV6-2/TRBV6-3	many	-	TGTGCCAGCAGTAGGACGGAGATTTACAATGAGCAGTTCTTC	CASSRTEIYNEQFF
TRBJ1-6	TRBV6-5	-	TRBD1	TGTGCCAGCAGGGTTCGACAGGGGGAACGGTTCCCCCTCCACTTT	CASRVRQGERFPLHF
TRBJ2-3	TRBV7-2	once	-	TGTGCCAGCAAGCTGGACGGGCTCACAGATACGCAGTATTTT	CASKLDGLTDTQYF
TRBJ2-3	TRBV12-3/TRBV12-4	-	TRBD2	TGTGCCAGCATCCCCCCAGTGGCTAGCGGTTTTACAGATACGCAGTATTTT	CASIPPVASGFTDTQYF
TRBJ2-3	TRBV6-5	-	-	TGTGCCAGCCAAATCGGGGGTGCGGGCACAGATACGCAGTATTTT	CASQIGGAGTDTQYF
TRBJ2-1	TRBV7-9	-	-	TGTGCCAGCAGCGTCGACTTGGGGTCCTACAATGAGCAGTTCTTC	CASSVDLGSYNEQFF
TRBJ2-5	TRBV25-1	-	-	TGTGCCAGCAGGTTGACCGTCGGACAGTCTGGGGAGACCCAGTACTTC	CASRLTVGQSGETQYF
TRBJ1-1	TRBV7-3	-	-	TGTGCCAGCAGCTTAAATAGCAGCTACGAGTCTCCTATATTTAACACTGAAGCTTTCTTT	CASSLNSSYESPIFNTEAFF
TRBJ1-2	TRBV4-3	-	TRBD1	TGCGCCAGCAGCCGACAGGGGGAGGGAAGCTATGGCTACACCTTC	CASSRQGEGSYGYTF
TRBJ2-7	TRBV5-1	-	TRBD1	TGCGCCAGCAGCAGCTCGCCAGGGGGTTCGTGGGAGCAGTACTTC	CASSSSPGGSWEQYF
TRBJ1-1	TRBV18	-	-	TGTGCCAGCTCACCAGCAATTATGAACACTGAAGCTTTCTTT	CASSPAIMNTEAFF
TRBJ2-1	TRBV6-6	-	TRBD2	TGTGCCAGCACCGAACTAGCGGGATTCTACAATGAGCAGTTCTTC	CASTELAGFYNEQFF
TRBJ1-1	TRBV7-6	-	-	TGTGCCAGCAGCTCAGGGCGAACTGAAGCTTTCTTT	CASSSGRTEAFF
TRBJ2-5	TRBV7-9	-	-	TGTGCCAGCAGCTTAGAACAGGGGAGGCAGTACTTC	CASSLEQGRQYF
TRBJ1-2	TRBV7-9	-	TRBD1	TGTGCCAGCAGCCCTGGGACAGGGGCTCCGTATGGCTACACCTTC	CASSPGTGAPYGYTF